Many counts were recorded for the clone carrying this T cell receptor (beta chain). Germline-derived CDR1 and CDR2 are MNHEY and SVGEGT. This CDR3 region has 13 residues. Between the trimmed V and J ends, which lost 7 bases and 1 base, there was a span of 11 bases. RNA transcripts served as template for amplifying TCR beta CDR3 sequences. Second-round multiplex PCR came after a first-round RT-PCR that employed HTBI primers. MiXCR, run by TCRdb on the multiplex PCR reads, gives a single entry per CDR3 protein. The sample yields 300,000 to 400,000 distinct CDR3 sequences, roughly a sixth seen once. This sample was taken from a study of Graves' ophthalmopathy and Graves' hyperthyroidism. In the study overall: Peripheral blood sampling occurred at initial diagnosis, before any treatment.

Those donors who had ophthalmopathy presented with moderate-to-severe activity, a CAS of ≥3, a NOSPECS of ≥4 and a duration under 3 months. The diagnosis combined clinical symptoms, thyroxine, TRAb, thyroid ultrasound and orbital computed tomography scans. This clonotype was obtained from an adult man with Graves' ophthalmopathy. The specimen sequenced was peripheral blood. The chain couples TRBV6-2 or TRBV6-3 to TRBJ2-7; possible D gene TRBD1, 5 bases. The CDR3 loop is CASTPTDSYEQYF. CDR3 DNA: TGTGCCAGCACCCCGACAGATTCCTACGAGCAGTACTTC.